A selection of T cell receptor beta chains follows, all from one sample in a study of blood T cell repertoires in COVID-19. TCRdb keeps only in-frame clones here, not all; method: immunoSEQ multiplex PCR. The sample has about 280,000 clones, roughly 90% seen once. The sequenced sample consisted of peripheral blood. Receptor source: a man between 18 and 29 years old with active or convalescent COVID-19. The CDR3 runs from the conserved cysteine through the conserved F or W. The D gene is left open where the match is weak. Clone size is not always given. Where it is, it says once, few, many or a class for expanded clones.

length: 14; D: NA; J: TRBJ2-3; size: NA; V: TRBV9; CDR3: CASSVASGAGTQYF; DNA: TGTGCCAGCAGCGTAGCTTCAGGGGCGGGTACGCAGTATTTT
length: 15; D: TRBD1; J: TRBJ1-5; size: NA; V: TRBV6-2/TRBV6-3; CDR3: CASSWGTGGYQPQHF; DNA: TGTGCCAGCAGTTGGGGGACAGGGGGGTATCAGCCCCAGCATTTT
length: 13; D: NA; J: TRBJ2-7; size: NA; V: TRBV19; CDR3: CASSQDSYYEQYF; DNA: TGTGCCAGTTCCCAGGACAGCTACTACGAGCAGTACTTC
length: 16; D: NA; J: TRBJ1-4; size: NA; V: TRBV5-1; CDR3: CASSLQGSGNGEKLFF; DNA: TGCGCCAGCAGCTTACAGGGTAGTGGAAACGGTGAAAAACTGTTTTTT
length: 14; D: NA; J: TRBJ1-2; size: NA; V: TRBV3-1/TRBV3-2; CDR3: CASSRLTGVYGYTF; DNA: TGTGCCAGCAGCCGACTGACAGGAGTATATGGCTACACCTTC
length: 16; D: TRBD1; J: TRBJ1-1; size: medium-sized; V: TRBV4-1; CDR3: CASSTARQGVNTEAFF; DNA: TGCGCCAGCAGCACGGCACGACAGGGGGTAAACACTGAAGCTTTCTTT
length: 13; D: NA; J: TRBJ2-7; size: NA; V: TRBV2; CDR3: CASSVVRDYEQYF; DNA: TGTGCCAGCAGTGTGGTCAGGGATTACGAGCAGTACTTC
length: 14; D: NA; J: TRBJ2-2; size: NA; V: TRBV11-3; CDR3: CASSLRRWDGELFF; DNA: TGTGCCAGCAGCCTACGGAGGTGGGACGGGGAGCTGTTTTTT
length: 16; D: TRBD1; J: TRBJ1-2; size: NA; V: TRBV11-2; CDR3: CASSLGRDRWGYGYTF; DNA: TGTGCCAGCAGCTTAGGACGGGACAGATGGGGCTATGGCTACACCTTC
length: 15; D: TRBD1; J: TRBJ1-2; size: NA; V: TRBV5-8; CDR3: CASSLTGGSLRGYTF; DNA: TGTGCCAGCAGCTTGACAGGGGGCAGTCTCCGAGGCTACACCTTC
length: 24; D: TRBD1; J: TRBJ2-6; size: NA; V: TRBV27; CDR3: CASSLLSWVQGQGALGSGANVLTF; DNA: TGTGCCAGCAGTTTGCTCTCTTGGGTGCAGGGACAGGGGGCTTTAGGTTCTGGGGCCAACGTCCTGACTTTC
length: 16; D: NA; J: TRBJ1-6; size: NA; V: TRBV5-1; CDR3: CASSLAGGSGNSPLHF; DNA: TGCGCCAGCAGCTTGGCAGGCGGGTCGGGTAATTCACCCCTCCACTTT
length: 15; D: NA; J: TRBJ1-2; size: NA; V: TRBV9; CDR3: CASSAWGDLSYGYTF; DNA: TGTGCCAGCAGCGCGTGGGGGGATCTTAGCTATGGCTACACCTTC
length: 13; D: TRBD1; J: TRBJ2-7; size: NA; V: TRBV13; CDR3: CASSSDRAGEQYF; DNA: TGTGCCAGCAGCTCGGACAGGGCGGGCGAGCAGTACTTC
length: 14; D: TRBD1; J: TRBJ2-7; size: once; V: TRBV10-3; CDR3: CAISSDRGVLEQYF; DNA: TGTGCCATCAGCTCGGACAGGGGTGTATTGGAGCAGTACTTC
length: 12; D: TRBD1; J: TRBJ1-5; size: once; V: TRBV27; CDR3: CASSSGGQPQHF; DNA: TGTGCCAGCAGTTCAGGGGGTCAGCCCCAGCATTTT
length: 15; D: TRBD2; J: TRBJ2-1; size: NA; V: TRBV11-2; CDR3: CASSHRLAGLVEQFF; DNA: TGTGCCAGCAGCCACCGACTAGCGGGGCTCGTGGAGCAGTTCTTC
length: 13; D: NA; J: TRBJ1-4; size: NA; V: TRBV2; CDR3: CASSERQIGKLFF; DNA: TGTGCCAGCAGTGAACGACAGATTGGTAAACTGTTTTTT
length: 16; D: NA; J: TRBJ1-3; size: NA; V: TRBV6-5; CDR3: CASSYLWGETGNTIYF; DNA: TGTGCCAGCAGTTATCTTTGGGGGGAAACTGGAAACACCATATATTTT
length: 16; D: NA; J: TRBJ1-4; size: NA; V: TRBV18; CDR3: CASSPTIDSRNEKLFF; DNA: TGTGCCAGCTCACCCACCATCGACAGCCGAAATGAAAAACTGTTTTTT
length: 14; D: NA; J: TRBJ2-3; size: NA; V: TRBV4-1; CDR3: CASSQESQADTQYF; DNA: TGCGCCAGCAGCCAAGAGTCCCAAGCCGATACGCAGTATTTT
length: 12; D: NA; J: TRBJ2-7; size: NA; V: TRBV2; CDR3: CAINSNDYEQYF; DNA: TGTGCCATCAACTCCAACGACTACGAGCAGTACTTC
length: 12; D: TRBD1; J: TRBJ2-7; size: NA; V: TRBV7-9; CDR3: CASSLGTGGPDF; DNA: TGTGCCAGCAGCTTAGGGACAGGGGGGCCGGACTTC
length: 15; D: NA; J: TRBJ2-4; size: NA; V: TRBV19; CDR3: CASSIGSFLGNIQYF; DNA: TGTGCCAGTAGTATCGGGTCTTTCCTGGGAAACATTCAGTACTTC
length: 17; D: TRBD2; J: TRBJ2-3; size: NA; V: TRBV10-1; CDR3: CASSDSGLAGAADTQYF; DNA: TGCGCCAGCAGTGACTCTGGACTAGCGGGGGCGGCAGATACGCAGTATTTT
length: 15; D: TRBD1; J: TRBJ2-3; size: NA; V: TRBV14; CDR3: CASSRQGGLPDTQYF; DNA: TGTGCCAGCAGCCGACAGGGGGGACTCCCAGATACGCAGTATTTT
length: 13; D: NA; J: TRBJ1-2; size: NA; V: TRBV11-2; CDR3: CASRDGGALGYTF; DNA: TGTGCCAGCAGGGATGGGGGGGCCTTAGGCTACACCTTC
length: 14; D: TRBD1; J: TRBJ1-5; size: NA; V: TRBV18; CDR3: CASSPPDRVQPQHF; DNA: TGTGCCAGCTCACCACCGGACAGGGTACAGCCCCAGCATTTT
length: 14; D: TRBD1; J: TRBJ2-3; size: NA; V: TRBV19; CDR3: CASSDRGRTDTQYF; DNA: TGTGCCAGTAGCGACAGGGGGCGAACAGATACGCAGTATTTT
length: 16; D: TRBD1; J: TRBJ2-7; size: NA; V: TRBV3-1/TRBV3-2; CDR3: CASSQVFQGASYEQYF; DNA: TGTGCCAGCAGCCAAGTTTTCCAGGGGGCCTCCTACGAGCAGTACTTC
length: 15; D: NA; J: TRBJ1-1; size: NA; V: TRBV10-3; CDR3: CAISEEGGNSGEAFF; DNA: TGTGCCATCAGTGAGGAAGGCGGCAATTCCGGGGAAGCTTTCTTT
length: 17; D: TRBD1; J: TRBJ2-1; size: NA; V: TRBV5-5; CDR3: CASSPKLLGQGADEQFF; DNA: TGTGCCAGCAGCCCCAAATTGTTGGGACAGGGGGCCGATGAGCAGTTCTTC
length: 15; D: TRBD2; J: TRBJ2-1; size: NA; V: TRBV6-2/TRBV6-3; CDR3: CASSLIAGIYNEQFF; DNA: TGTGCCAGCAGTCTCATAGCGGGGATCTACAATGAGCAGTTCTTC
length: 15; D: TRBD2; J: TRBJ2-3; size: NA; V: TRBV18; CDR3: CASSPRGGAGDTQYF; DNA: TGTGCCAGCTCACCGCGCGGGGGGGCCGGAGATACGCAGTATTTT
length: 16; D: TRBD1; J: TRBJ1-6; size: NA; V: TRBV3-1/TRBV3-2; CDR3: CASSHSLTGGNSPLHF; DNA: TGTGCCAGCAGCCACTCGCTGACAGGGGGCAATTCACCCCTCCACTTT
length: 16; D: NA; J: TRBJ1-2; size: NA; V: TRBV15; CDR3: CATSRGHSSSGYGYTF; DNA: TGTGCCACCAGCAGGGGACATTCCTCCTCGGGGTATGGCTACACCTTC